These T cell receptor beta chains were read from a single sample in a study of T cell changes during pregnancy in multiple sclerosis. This table comes from immunoSEQ multiplex PCR, and its TCRdb copy is limited to in-frame clones, with some not included. This sample yields about 74,000 clones, of which approximately 92% are seen a single time; over 3.5% belongs to the top ten. The sequences come from peripheral blood, collected after pregnancy. Receptors originate from a female donor in good health, enrolled as a control in a pregnancy study. Both conserved end residues are part of each CDR3. D genes are given only for firm matches. Size is stated for part of the rows, as once, few or many counts, or as a class when the clone is expanded.

>-|TRBV13|TRBJ2-1|TRBD2
TGTGCCAGCAGCTTAGAACTAGCGGGGTACAATGAGCAGTTCTTC
CASSLELAGYNEQFF
>-|TRBV5-1|TRBJ2-5|TRBD1
TGCGCCAGCAATCAGGGGGCAGGAGAGACCCAGTACTTC
CASNQGAGETQYF
>once|TRBV29-1|TRBJ2-3|TRBD2
TGCAGCGTTGAAGATCTCGGGGGGGGTCAAGATACGCAGTATTTT
CSVEDLGGGQDTQYF
>-|TRBV5-1|TRBJ1-2|-
TGCGCCAGCAGCTGGGCCCCGCGACAGAACTATGGCTACACCTTC
CASSWAPRQNYGYTF
>-|TRBV5-1|TRBJ1-1|TRBD1
TGCGCCAGCAGCACGGGGGACAGGGGGCCCAATGAAGCTTTCTTT
CASSTGDRGPNEAFF
>-|TRBV19|TRBJ2-3|-
TGTGCCAGTAGATATGGAGTGGCAGATACGCAGTATTTT
CASRYGVADTQYF
>-|TRBV28|TRBJ2-2|TRBD2
TGTGCCAGCTCCCTAGGACTAGCTGCCACCGGGGAGCTGTTTTTT
CASSLGLAATGELFF
>-|TRBV19|TRBJ2-1|-
TGTGCCAGTAGTATTGGAACTCGGGGCAATGAGCAGTTCTTC
CASSIGTRGNEQFF
>-|TRBV6-1|TRBJ1-1|TRBD1
TGTGCCAGCAGTGAAGCCGTGGACAGGGGGGATTTCGGAGCTTTCTTT
CASSEAVDRGDFGAFF
>-|TRBV7-8|TRBJ2-7|TRBD2
TGTGCCAGCAGCCTCCCCCGGGGTAGCGGGGGGCCTTACGAGCAGTACTTC
CASSLPRGSGGPYEQYF
>-|TRBV28|TRBJ2-1|TRBD2
TGTGCCAGCAGTCCCGATAGCGGGAGCTCCTACAATGAGCAGTTCTTC
CASSPDSGSSYNEQFF
>-|TRBV27|TRBJ2-7|TRBD1
TGTGCCAGCAGTTACAGGGGCTCCTACGAGCAGTACTTC
CASSYRGSYEQYF
>-|TRBV5-1|TRBJ2-7|TRBD1
TGCGCCAGCAGCTGGACCCCGGACAGGGCGGTCTACGAGCAGTACTTC
CASSWTPDRAVYEQYF
>few|TRBV6-1|TRBJ2-4|TRBD1
TGTGCCAGCAGAACAGGGGGCGGCGGAAACATTCAGTACTTC
CASRTGGGGNIQYF
>-|TRBV28|TRBJ2-1|-
TGTGCCAGCAGGGGAACAGGGACCATATACAATGAGCAGTTCTTC
CASRGTGTIYNEQFF
>-|TRBV19|TRBJ2-1|-
TGTGCGATCAGGGGTGTGGAGACGGATGAGCAGTTCTTC
CAIRGVETDEQFF
>-|TRBV28|TRBJ1-4|TRBD1
TGTGCCAGCAGTACAGGGGGCCGGGAAAAACTGTTTTTT
CASSTGGREKLFF
>-|TRBV7-3|TRBJ2-1|TRBD2
TGTGCCAGCAGCTTATCCGCTAGCGGGAGCCCCTACAATGAGCAGTTCTTC
CASSLSASGSPYNEQFF
>-|TRBV5-1|TRBJ2-1|-
TGCGCCAGCAGCCCTTACAATGAGCAGTTCTTC
CASSPYNEQFF
>-|TRBV7-2|TRBJ2-3|-
TGTGCCAGCAGTCTCCTAGGGCGGGACACAGATACGCAGTATTTT
CASSLLGRDTDTQYF
>-|TRBV18|TRBJ2-5|-
TGTGCCAGCTCGAGGGAAGAGACCCAGTACTTC
CASSREETQYF
>-|TRBV28|TRBJ2-5|TRBD2
TGTGCCAGCAGCATACCTAGCGGCGGGGAGACCCAGTACTTC
CASSIPSGGETQYF
>-|TRBV29-1|TRBJ2-1|-
TGCAGCGTTGAAGATTGGAGGGAGCGGTACAATGAGCAGTTCTTC
CSVEDWRERYNEQFF